The next 9 T cell receptor beta chains were all read from a single sample in a study of control samples from healthy donors and cancer patients. The data were produced by immunoSEQ multiplex PCR, yet TCRdb's version contains in-frame clones alone and is incomplete. The sample lists roughly 200,000 clones, around 94% occurring once. The sequencing input was blood. These receptors were obtained from a man aged 45 to 65 in good health.

The genes are TRBV4-2 and TRBJ1-4; 7 bases align to TRBD1. Germline CDR1 and CDR2: LGHNA and YNFKEQ. The V and J ends lost 4 bases and 5 bases, in that order; junction bases with no gene match: 7. This CDR3 is built from 15 residues. Written as DNA, the CDR3 is TGTGCCAGCAGCCTCTCCGGACAGGTGAATGAAAAACTGTTTTTT. This sequence encodes CASSLSGQVNEKLFF.

V gene TRBV3-1 (or the pseudogene TRBV3-2) combines with J gene TRBJ1-1; D is possibly TRBD1 (5 bases). Trimming shortened V by 2 bases and J by 1 base, and 17 bases separated the two germline ends. Germline CDR1 reads LGHDT; CDR2 reads YNNKEL (reference sequence). There are 17 residues in the CDR3. The CDR3 is CASSQRQSLLPNTEAFF. The CDR3 nucleotides are TGTGCCAGCAGCCAAAGACAGTCCCTGCTACCGAACACTGAAGCTTTCTTT.

The CDR3 loop reads CASSPGQHTEAFF. CDR3 coding DNA: TGTGCCAGCAGCCCGGGCCAGCACACTGAAGCTTTCTTT. The chain uses TRBV6-2 or TRBV6-3 and TRBJ1-1; D call uncertain. Germline V gives CDR1 MNHEY, CDR2 SVGEGT. This CDR3 has 13 amino acids. Trimming cost V 6 bases and J 3 bases, with 11 bases left between them.

This rearrangement joins TRBV30 to TRBJ1-3; D is unresolved. The V gene lost 2 bases and the J gene lost 2 bases, with 10 bases spanning the gap. Germline CDR1 is GTSNPN and CDR2 is SVGIG (reference sequence). The CDR3 is 14 residues long. The CDR3 sequence is CAWSKGDPGNTIYF. CDR3 nucleotides: TGTGCCTGGAGTAAGGGAGATCCTGGAAACACCATATATTTT.

This clone was recorded once. The chain recombines TRBV19 with TRBJ1-2; TRBD1 agrees at 8 bases. Germline V gene lookup returns CDR1 LNHDA and CDR2 SQIVND (reference sequence). J lost 2 bases, V lost 9 bases, and 5 bases had no gene match. The CDR3 length is 13 residues. CDR3 amino acids: CASRGQANYGYTF. In DNA form, the CDR3 reads TGTGCCAGCCGGGGACAGGCGAACTATGGCTACACCTTC.

The rearrangement links TRBV19 to TRBJ1-6; weak D call: TRBD1 (6 bases). Germline-derived CDR1 and CDR2 are LNHDA and SQIVND (reference sequence). This CDR3 has 16 residues. V was clipped by 5 bases and J by 5 bases, with 16 bases between them. The CDR3 loop reads CASSGSQGLDNSPLHF. CDR3 bases: TGTGCCAGTAGTGGATCACAGGGTTTGGATAATTCACCCCTCCACTTT.

The V gene is TRBV24-1, the J gene TRBJ2-7; 9 bases are shared with TRBD1. The length of the CDR3 is 14 residues. Germline lookup yields CDR1 KGHDR and CDR2 SFDVKD. V was pared by 9 bases and J by 5 bases, with 10 bases of the junction left unmatched. CDR3 nucleotides: TGTGCCACCGCCGTGACAGGGGGTAGCCACGAGCAGTACTTC. Its translation is CATAVTGGSHEQYF.

CDR3 region: CASSLAGAGNTEAFF. The CDR3 DNA is TGTGCCAGCAGCTTGGCCGGGGCGGGGAACACTGAAGCTTTCTTT. The V gene is TRBV5-4, the J gene TRBJ1-1; perhaps TRBD1 as D (5 bases). Germline loops: CDR1 SGHNT, CDR2 YYREEE (reference sequence). Trimming removed 0 bases from V and 1 base from J, with 10 bases in between. The CDR3 loop spans 15 amino acids.

This rearrangement joins TRBV6-5 to TRBJ1-1; maybe TRBD1 (6 bases). V was clipped by 2 bases and J by 4 bases, with 14 bases between them. Germline CDR1 and CDR2: MNHEY and SVGAGI. CDR3 size: 15 residues. DNA for the CDR3: TGTGCCAGCAGTTACGAGAGCAGGGGAGGCACTGAAGCTTTCTTT. It yields the protein CASSYESRGGTEAFF.